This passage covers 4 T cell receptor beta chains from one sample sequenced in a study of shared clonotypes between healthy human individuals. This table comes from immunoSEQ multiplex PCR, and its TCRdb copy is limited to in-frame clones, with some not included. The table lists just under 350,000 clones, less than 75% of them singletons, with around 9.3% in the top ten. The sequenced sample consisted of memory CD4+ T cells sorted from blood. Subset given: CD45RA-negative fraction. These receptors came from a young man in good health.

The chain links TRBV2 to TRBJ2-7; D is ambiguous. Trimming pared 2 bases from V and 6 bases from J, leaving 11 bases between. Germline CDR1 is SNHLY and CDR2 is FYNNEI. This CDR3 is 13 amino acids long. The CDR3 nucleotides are TGTGCCAGCAGTGAAAGGAACCTAGGCGAGCAGTACTTC. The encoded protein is CASSERNLGEQYF.

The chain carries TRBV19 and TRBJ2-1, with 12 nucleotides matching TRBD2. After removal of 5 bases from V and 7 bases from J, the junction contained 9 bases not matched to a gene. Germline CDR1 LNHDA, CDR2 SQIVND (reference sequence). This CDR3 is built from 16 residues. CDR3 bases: TGTGCCAGTAGTCAAGTTCTAGCGGGAGGGGGGAATGAGCAGTTCTTC. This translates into CASSQVLAGGGNEQFF.

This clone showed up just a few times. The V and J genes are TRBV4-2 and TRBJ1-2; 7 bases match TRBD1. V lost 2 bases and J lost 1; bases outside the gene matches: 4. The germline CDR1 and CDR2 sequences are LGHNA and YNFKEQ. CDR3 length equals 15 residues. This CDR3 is CASSQTGEGNYGYTF. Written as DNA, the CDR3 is TGTGCCAGCAGCCAAACAGGGGAAGGTAACTATGGCTACACCTTC.

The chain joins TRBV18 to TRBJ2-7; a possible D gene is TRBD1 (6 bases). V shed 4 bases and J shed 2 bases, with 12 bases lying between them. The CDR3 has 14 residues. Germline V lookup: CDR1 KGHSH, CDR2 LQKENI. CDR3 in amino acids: CASSHDRTPYEQYF. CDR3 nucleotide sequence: TGTGCCAGCTCACACGACAGGACCCCCTACGAGCAGTACTTC.